The source of this TCR beta chain is a study of blood T cell repertoires in COVID-19. Study-level background: Acute-phase and convalescent COVID-19 samples originated in the United States, Italy and Spain. In each case, the material was cDNA or gDNA derived from T cells, B-cell-depleted T cells, or PBMCs.

Per the original data handling: By means of reference gene primer amplification, nucleated cell counts were estimated. The repertoire was sequenced with immunoSEQ multiplex PCR; TCRdb's copy has only in-frame clones and lacks some. V, J and clone size reflect that table, while D and trimming were determined from the DNA. The sample holds fewer than 250,000 clones, about 88% seen once. CDR1 MRHNA and CDR2 SNTAGT come from the germline V gene. V was pared by 3 bases and J by 8 bases, with 14 bases between. The CDR3 loop spans 14 amino acids. The receptor was derived from a woman in her thirties or forties with acute or convalescent COVID-19. This chain joins TRBV6-4 and TRBJ2-1, with D possibly matching TRBD2 (5 bases). Sequencing was carried out using peripheral blood. CDR3 DNA: TGTGCCAGCAGTGATGTTGGGGAGTCCGATGAGCAGTTCTTC. Protein: CASSDVGESDEQFF.